The 21 T cell receptor beta chains listed next were all sequenced from one sample in a study of blood T cell repertoires in COVID-19. TCRdb's table, derived via immunoSEQ multiplex PCR, lists solely in-frame clones and lacks some. The sample lists about 480,000 clones; roughly 90% were seen once. Sequencing used PBMCs or T cells enriched from blood (not recorded which). The receptors stem from a woman between 40 and 50 years old who had recovered from COVID-19.

This chain links TRBV5-6 with TRBJ1-1, with 7 bases aligning to TRBD1. Trimming at V came to 0 bases and at J to 3 bases, leaving 5 bases not matched to a gene. Germline assignment: CDR1 SGHDT and CDR2 YYEEEE. CDR3 length: 15 amino acids. CDR3 loop: CASSLETGADTEAFF. CDR3 sequence (DNA): TGTGCCAGCAGCTTGGAAACAGGGGCCGACACTGAAGCTTTCTTT.

The CDR3 sequence: CAISEIAGNNEQFF. DNA for the CDR3: TGTGCCATCAGTGAGATAGCGGGAAACAATGAGCAGTTCTTC. V usage is TRBV10-3 and J usage is TRBJ2-1; TRBD2 agrees at 8 bases. J lost 5 bases, V lost 2 bases, and 2 bases had no gene match. Germline values: CDR1 ENHRY, CDR2 SYGVKD. The CDR3 is made up of 14 amino acids.

The chain has TRBV12-3 or TRBV12-4 and TRBJ1-5; unclear D gene. There are 13 residues in the CDR3. V was pared by 6 bases and J by 5 bases, with 11 bases between. CDR3 nucleotide sequence: TGTGCCAGCAGCCACGGGAGTCATCAGCCCCAGCATTTT. It is translated as CASSHGSHQPQHF.

V gene TRBV24-1 combines with J gene TRBJ2-5; D is undetermined. Germline V gene lookup returns CDR1 KGHDR and CDR2 SFDVKD. V lost 0 bases and J lost 5, with 15 bases in between. CDR3 length: 16 amino acids. The CDR3 loop reads CATSDLRYGVVETQYF. CDR3 coding DNA: TGTGCCACCAGTGATTTGCGGTATGGAGTAGTGGAGACCCAGTACTTC.

The genes are TRBV6-5 and TRBJ2-6; D may be TRBD1 (5 bases). Germline V lookup: CDR1 MNHEY, CDR2 SVGAGI. The CDR3 runs to 16 residues. The V end was cut by 4 bases, the J end by 4 bases, with 14 bases between. The CDR3 DNA sequence: TGTGCCAGCAGTTTCCGGACATCGGCCGGGGCCAACGTCCTGACTTTC. Encoded protein: CASSFRTSAGANVLTF.

A few counts support this clone. The chain joins TRBV5-6 to TRBJ2-2; D remains ambiguous. V was shortened by 2 bases and J by 1 base, with 6 bases between the two germline ends. CDR3 length: 14 amino acids. Per germline, CDR1 SGHDT and CDR2 YYEEEE. The CDR3 DNA reads as TGTGCCAGCAGCTTCCAGCGGAACACCGGGGAGCTGTTTTTT. The encoded protein is CASSFQRNTGELFF.

The V call is TRBV19, the J call TRBJ1-1; no reliable D call. In germline, CDR1 is LNHDA, CDR2 SQIVND (reference sequence). CDR3 size: 12 residues. V was cut by 1 base and J by 6 bases, with 6 bases left in between. CDR3 in DNA: TGTGCCAGTAGTATAGCCGGTCCTGAAGCTTTCTTT. It encodes CASSIAGPEAFF.

V is TRBV7-9 and J is TRBJ2-1, with 12 nucleotides matching TRBD2. This CDR3 comprises 17 residues. The germline V gene has CDR1 SEHNR and CDR2 FQNEAQ (reference sequence). The trim removed 2 bases at V and 9 bases at J, leaving 11 bases unmatched. CDR3 nucleotides: TGTGCCAGCAGCTTACTGATACAGACTAGCGGGAGCGCTGAGCAGTTCTTC. Residues: CASSLLIQTSGSAEQFF. Based on the CDR3 plus reference TRBV7-9 and TRBJ2-1, the full variable domain is DTGVSQNPRHKITKRGQNVTFRCDPISEHNRLYWYRQTLGQGPEFLTYFQNEAQLEKSRLLSDRFSAERPKGSFSTLEIQRTEQGDSAMYLCASSLLIQTSGSAEQFFGPGTRLTVL.

The chain joins TRBV29-1 to TRBJ2-4; D perhaps matches TRBD1 (5 bases). The CDR3 spans 14 residues. V was trimmed by 5 bases and J by 4 bases, leaving 15 bases between them. Germline V gives CDR1 SQVTM, CDR2 ANQGSEA. The CDR3 region has the DNA TGCAGCGTTTATAGGGGTTTTCATAAAAACATTCAGTACTTC. Translated: CSVYRGFHKNIQYF.

The V and J genes are TRBV19 and TRBJ1-4; D not certain. This CDR3 has 15 amino acids. Per the germline V gene, CDR1 is LNHDA and CDR2 is SQIVND (reference sequence). Deletions cut 3 bases from V and 4 bases from J, with 12 bases between. The CDR3 sequence is CASSIAANLNEKLFF. CDR3 coding DNA: TGTGCCAGTAGTATTGCGGCAAACCTTAATGAAAAACTGTTTTTT.

This clone was seen a single time. V is TRBV5-6 and J is TRBJ1-1; 7 bases agree with TRBD1. Germline V CDR1 and CDR2: SGHDT, YYEEEE. The CDR3 has 12 residues. The trim removed 2 bases at V and 11 bases at J, leaving 6 bases unmatched. For the CDR3, the DNA is TGTGCCAGCAGCTTAGGGGGCCCCGTGGCTTTCTTT. Its translation: CASSLGGPVAFF.

The chain recombines TRBV18 with TRBJ1-6, with D perhaps TRBD1 (5 bases). Trimming took off 5 bases at V and 7 bases at J, with 9 bases between the two ends. Germline CDR1 reads KGHSH; CDR2 reads LQKENI. The CDR3 contains 13 residues. As DNA, the CDR3 is TGTGCCAGCTCAGGGGCAGGGAATTCACCCCTCCACTTT. Translation: CASSGAGNSPLHF.

This clone occurred once. The chain combines TRBV27 with TRBJ1-2; D may be TRBD1 (6 bases). In germline, CDR1 is MNHEY, CDR2 SMNVEV (reference sequence). The CDR3 extends over 13 amino acids. Trimming removed 4 bases from V and 10 bases from J, with 16 bases in between. The CDR3, as DNA: TGTGCCAGCAGTTGGGACAATCTAAGGGACTACACCTTC. It specifies CASSWDNLRDYTF.

V gene TRBV10-3 combines with J gene TRBJ2-5, with TRBD2 identical over 10 bases. CDR1 is ENHRY, CDR2 SYGVKD, per germline. The V and J ends lost 10 bases and 1 base, in that order; junction bases with no gene match: 3. There are 13 residues in the CDR3. CDR3 nucleotide sequence: TGTGCCAGCCGGACTAGCGGCCAAGAGACCCAGTACTTC. Translation: CASRTSGQETQYF.

The rearrangement uses TRBV11-3 and TRBJ1-1; D remains unclear. Trimming took off 0 bases at V and 5 bases at J, with 13 bases between the two ends. Looked up from germline, CDR1 is SGHNT and CDR2 is YENEEA. This CDR3 has 15 residues. Written as DNA, the CDR3 is TGTGCCAGCAGCTTAGATCCGGCCGGCGGGACTGAAGCTTTCTTT. The encoded protein is CASSLDPAGGTEAFF. The whole variable domain, filled in from reference TRBV11-3 and TRBJ1-1, reads EAGVVQSPRYKIIEKKQPVAFWCNPISGHNTLYWYLQNLGQGPELLIRYENEEAVDDSQLPKDRFSAERLKGVDSTLKIQPAELGDSAVYLCASSLDPAGGTEAFFGQGTRLTVV.

This sequence joins TRBV7-9 and TRBJ2-7; TRBD1 matches 9 bases. The CDR3 is 15 amino acids. Germline V gene lookup returns CDR1 SEHNR and CDR2 FQNEAQ (reference sequence). J was trimmed by 7 bases and V by 4 bases; bases with no gene match: 11. CDR3 coding DNA: TGTGCCAGCAGCTCACCCGGGACAGGGCGATGGGAGCAGTACTTC. It yields the protein CASSSPGTGRWEQYF.

The V call is TRBV28, the J call TRBJ1-1; possible D gene TRBD1, 5 bases. The germline V and J ends were trimmed by 6 bases and 0 bases, with 11 bases remaining between them. This CDR3 is 14 amino acids long. Germline CDR1 is MDHEN and CDR2 is SYDVKM. The CDR3 loop reads CASSGGLMNTEAFF. The CDR3 DNA reads TGTGCCAGCAGCGGGGGGTTAATGAACACTGAAGCTTTCTTT. Full variable domain (missing parts from reference TRBV28 and TRBJ1-1): DVKVTQSSRYLVKRTGEKVFLECVQDMDHENMFWYRQDPGLGLRLIYFSYDVKMKEKGDIPEGYSVSREKKERFSLILESASTNQTSMYLCASSGGLMNTEAFFGQGTRLTVV.

This chain joins TRBV29-1 and TRBJ1-1, with TRBD1 as a possible D gene (5 bases). The CDR3 has 13 amino acids. Germline values: CDR1 SQVTM, CDR2 ANQGSEA. Trimming stripped 7 bases from V and 0 bases from J, with 12 bases between. CDR3 amino acids: CSATPGMNTEAFF. CDR3 nucleotides: TGCAGCGCCACCCCAGGGATGAACACTGAAGCTTTCTTT.

The count of this clone is one. The chain employs TRBV10-2 and TRBJ2-1, with 9 positions matching TRBD2. J was trimmed by 6 bases and V by 0 bases; bases with no gene match: 6. CDR3 length: 16 amino acids. Germline V gives CDR1 WSHSY, CDR2 SAAADI. This chain's CDR3 is CASSESRGRARNEQFF. The CDR3 bases are TGCGCCAGCAGTGAGTCGCGCGGGAGGGCCCGCAATGAGCAGTTCTTC.

The chain combines TRBV11-2 with TRBJ2-5; D is uncertain. Germline CDR1 and CDR2: SGHAT and FQNNGV. Trimming removed 1 base from V and 5 bases from J, with 8 bases in between. CDR3 size: 13 residues. CDR3 loop: CASSLGSSETQYF. The DNA for the CDR3 is TGTGCCAGCAGCTTAGGTTCATCCGAGACCCAGTACTTC.

J is TRBJ2-7 and V is TRBV3-1 (or the pseudogene TRBV3-2), with TRBD2 matching 14 bases. Germline V gene data show CDR1 as LGHDT and CDR2 as YNNKEL (reference sequence). CDR3 length: 15 amino acids. V lost 6 bases and J lost 6; bases outside the gene matches: 7. The CDR3 region is CASRGLAGGSSEQYF. The CDR3 DNA reads as TGTGCCAGCAGAGGACTAGCGGGAGGATCTAGCGAGCAGTACTTC.